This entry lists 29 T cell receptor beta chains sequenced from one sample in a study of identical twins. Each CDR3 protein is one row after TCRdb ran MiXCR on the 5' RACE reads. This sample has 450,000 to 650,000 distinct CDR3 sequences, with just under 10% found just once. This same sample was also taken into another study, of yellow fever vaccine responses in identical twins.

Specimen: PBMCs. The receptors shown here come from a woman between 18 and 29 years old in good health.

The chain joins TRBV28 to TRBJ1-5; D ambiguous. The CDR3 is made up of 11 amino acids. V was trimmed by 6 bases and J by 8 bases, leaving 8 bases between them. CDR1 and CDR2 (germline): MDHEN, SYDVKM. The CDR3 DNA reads TGTGCCAGCAGCTCAGGAGAGCCCCAGCATTTT. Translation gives CASSSGEPQHF.

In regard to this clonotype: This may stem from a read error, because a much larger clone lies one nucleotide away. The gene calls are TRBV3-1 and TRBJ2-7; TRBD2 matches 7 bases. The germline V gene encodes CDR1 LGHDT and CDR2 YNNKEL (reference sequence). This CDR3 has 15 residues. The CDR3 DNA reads TGTGCCTGCAGCCAAGACCTAGCGGTGCCTTACGAGCAGTACTTC. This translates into CACSQDLAVPYEQYF.

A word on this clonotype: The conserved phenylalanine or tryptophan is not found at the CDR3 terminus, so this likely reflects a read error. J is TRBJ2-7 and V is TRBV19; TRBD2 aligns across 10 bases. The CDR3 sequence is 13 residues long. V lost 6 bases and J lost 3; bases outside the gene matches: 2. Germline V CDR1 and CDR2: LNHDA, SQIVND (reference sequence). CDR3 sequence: CASRASGSYEQYL. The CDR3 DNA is TGTGCCAGTAGGGCTAGCGGGAGCTACGAGCAGTACCTC.

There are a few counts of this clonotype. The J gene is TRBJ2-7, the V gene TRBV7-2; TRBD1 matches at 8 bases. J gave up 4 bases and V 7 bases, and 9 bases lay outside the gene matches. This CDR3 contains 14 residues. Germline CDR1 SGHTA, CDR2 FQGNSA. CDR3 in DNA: TGTGCCAGCAAACGGGCAGGGGGCATATACGAGCAGTACTTC. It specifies CASKRAGGIYEQYF.

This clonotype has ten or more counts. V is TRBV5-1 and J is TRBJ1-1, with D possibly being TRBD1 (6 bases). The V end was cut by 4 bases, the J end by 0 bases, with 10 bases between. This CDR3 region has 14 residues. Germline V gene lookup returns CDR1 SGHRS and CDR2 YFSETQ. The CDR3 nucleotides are TGCGCCAGCAGCAAGACAGGTATGAACACTGAAGCTTTCTTT. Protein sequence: CASSKTGMNTEAFF. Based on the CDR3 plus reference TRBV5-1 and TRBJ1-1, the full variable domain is KAGVTQTPRYLIKTRGQQVTLSCSPISGHRSVSWYQQTPGQGLQFLFEYFSETQRNKGNFPGRFSGRQFSNSRSEMNVSTLELGDSALYLCASSKTGMNTEAFFGQGTRLTVV.

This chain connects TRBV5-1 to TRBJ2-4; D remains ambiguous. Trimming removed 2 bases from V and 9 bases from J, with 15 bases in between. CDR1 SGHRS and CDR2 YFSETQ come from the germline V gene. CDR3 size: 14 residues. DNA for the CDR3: TGCGCCAGCAGCTTCGGGCAGCAGTTAGGCATTCAGTACTTC. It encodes CASSFGQQLGIQYF.

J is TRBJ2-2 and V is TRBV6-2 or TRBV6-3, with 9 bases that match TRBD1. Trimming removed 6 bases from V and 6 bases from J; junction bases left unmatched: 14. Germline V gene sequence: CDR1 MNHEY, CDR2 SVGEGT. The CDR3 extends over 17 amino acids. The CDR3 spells CASRNGPRTGDAGELFF. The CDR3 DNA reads TGTGCCAGCAGAAACGGACCGAGGACAGGGGATGCCGGGGAGCTGTTTTTT.

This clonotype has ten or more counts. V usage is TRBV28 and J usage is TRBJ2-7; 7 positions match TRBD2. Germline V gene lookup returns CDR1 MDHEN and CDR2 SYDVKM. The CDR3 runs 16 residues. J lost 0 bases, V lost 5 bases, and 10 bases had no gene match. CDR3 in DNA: TGTGCCAGCAGTCCCCTTGCTAGCGGCTACTCCTACGAGCAGTACTTC. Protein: CASSPLASGYSYEQYF. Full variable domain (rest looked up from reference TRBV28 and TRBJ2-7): DVKVTQSSRYLVKRTGEKVFLECVQDMDHENMFWYRQDPGLGLRLIYFSYDVKMKEKGDIPEGYSVSREKKERFSLILESASTNQTSMYLCASSPLASGYSYEQYFGPGTRLTVT.

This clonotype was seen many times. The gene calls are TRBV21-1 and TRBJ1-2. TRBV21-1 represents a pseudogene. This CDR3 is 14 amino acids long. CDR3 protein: CASSSGVHGYGYTF. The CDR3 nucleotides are TGTGCCAGCAGCAGTGGGGTCCACGGCTATGGCTACACCTTC.

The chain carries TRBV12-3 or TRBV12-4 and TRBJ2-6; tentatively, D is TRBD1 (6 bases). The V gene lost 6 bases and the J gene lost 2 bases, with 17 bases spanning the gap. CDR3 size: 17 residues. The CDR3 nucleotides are TGTGCCAGCAGCCCGACTTTGAGGGGGACTGGGGCCAACGTCCTGACTTTC. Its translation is CASSPTLRGTGANVLTF.

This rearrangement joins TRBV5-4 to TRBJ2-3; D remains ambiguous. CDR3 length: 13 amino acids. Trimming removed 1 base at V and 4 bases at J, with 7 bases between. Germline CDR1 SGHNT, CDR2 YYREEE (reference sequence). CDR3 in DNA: TGTGCCAGCAGCTTGACCGCGGCAGATACGCAGTATTTT. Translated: CASSLTAADTQYF.

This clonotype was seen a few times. Written as DNA, the CDR3 is TGTGCCAGCAGTTACGGGGGGACGAACACAGATACGCAGTATTTT. Protein sequence: CASSYGGTNTDTQYF. The rearrangement joins TRBV6-5 to TRBJ2-3; D perhaps matches TRBD2 (6 bases). Germline lookup yields CDR1 MNHEY and CDR2 SVGAGI. This CDR3 contains 15 residues. Between the trimmed V and J ends, which lost 2 bases and 2 bases, there was a span of 11 bases.

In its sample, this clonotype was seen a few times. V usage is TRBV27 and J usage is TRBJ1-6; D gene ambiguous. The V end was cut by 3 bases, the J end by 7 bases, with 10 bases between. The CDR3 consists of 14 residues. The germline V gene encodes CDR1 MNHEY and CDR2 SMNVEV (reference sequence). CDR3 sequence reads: CASSFGQTNSPLHF. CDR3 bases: TGTGCCAGCAGTTTTGGGCAGACGAATTCACCCCTCCACTTT.

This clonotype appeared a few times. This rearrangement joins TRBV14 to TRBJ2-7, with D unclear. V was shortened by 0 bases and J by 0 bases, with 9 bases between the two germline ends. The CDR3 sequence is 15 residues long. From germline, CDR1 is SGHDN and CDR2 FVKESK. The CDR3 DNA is TGTGCCAGCAGCCAAGATGTGGGATTCTCCTACGAGCAGTACTTC. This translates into CASSQDVGFSYEQYF.

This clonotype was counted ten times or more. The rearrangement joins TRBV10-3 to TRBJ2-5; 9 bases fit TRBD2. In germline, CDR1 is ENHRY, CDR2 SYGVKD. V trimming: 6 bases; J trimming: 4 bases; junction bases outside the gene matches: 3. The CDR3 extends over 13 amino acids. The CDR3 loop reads CAIRGLARETQYF. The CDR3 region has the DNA TGTGCCATCAGGGGACTAGCTAGAGAGACCCAGTACTTC.

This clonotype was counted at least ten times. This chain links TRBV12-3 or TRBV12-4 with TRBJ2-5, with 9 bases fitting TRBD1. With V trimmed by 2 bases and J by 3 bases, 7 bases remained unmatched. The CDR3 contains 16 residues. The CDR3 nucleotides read TGTGCCAGCAGTTTATCGGGACAGGGTCTCGAAGAGACCCAGTACTTC. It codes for CASSLSGQGLEETQYF.

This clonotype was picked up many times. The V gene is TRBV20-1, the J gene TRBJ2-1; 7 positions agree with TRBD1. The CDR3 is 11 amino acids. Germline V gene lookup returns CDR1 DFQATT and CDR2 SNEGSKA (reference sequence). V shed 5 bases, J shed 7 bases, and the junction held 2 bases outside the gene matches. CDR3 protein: CSAYRGNEQFF. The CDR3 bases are TGCAGTGCTTACAGGGGAAATGAGCAGTTCTTC.

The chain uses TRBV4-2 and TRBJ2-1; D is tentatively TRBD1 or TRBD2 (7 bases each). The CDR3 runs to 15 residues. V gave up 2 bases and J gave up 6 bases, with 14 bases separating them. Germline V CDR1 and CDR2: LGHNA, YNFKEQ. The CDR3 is CASSQPQGGVNEQFF. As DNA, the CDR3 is TGTGCCAGCAGCCAACCTCAGGGGGGGGTCAATGAGCAGTTCTTC.

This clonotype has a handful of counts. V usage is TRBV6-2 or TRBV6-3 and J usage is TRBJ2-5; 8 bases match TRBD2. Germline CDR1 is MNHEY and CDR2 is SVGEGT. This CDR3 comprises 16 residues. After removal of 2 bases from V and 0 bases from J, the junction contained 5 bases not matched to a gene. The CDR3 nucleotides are TGTGCCAGCAGTTACCCCCCGGGGGGGTACCAAGAGACCCAGTACTTC. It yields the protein CASSYPPGGYQETQYF.

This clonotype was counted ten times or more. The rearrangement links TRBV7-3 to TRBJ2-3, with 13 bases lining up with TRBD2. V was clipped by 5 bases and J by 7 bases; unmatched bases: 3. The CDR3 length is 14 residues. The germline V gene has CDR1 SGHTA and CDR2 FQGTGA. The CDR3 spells CASSTSGGANTQYF. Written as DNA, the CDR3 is TGTGCCAGCAGCACTAGCGGGGGGGCGAATACGCAGTATTTT.

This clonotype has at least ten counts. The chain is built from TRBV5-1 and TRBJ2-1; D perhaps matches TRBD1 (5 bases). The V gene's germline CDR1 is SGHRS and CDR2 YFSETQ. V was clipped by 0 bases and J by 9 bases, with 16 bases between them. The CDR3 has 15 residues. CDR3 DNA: TGCGCCAGCAGCTTGGTCAAAACTACCGACAGTGAGCAGTTCTTC. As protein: CASSLVKTTDSEQFF.

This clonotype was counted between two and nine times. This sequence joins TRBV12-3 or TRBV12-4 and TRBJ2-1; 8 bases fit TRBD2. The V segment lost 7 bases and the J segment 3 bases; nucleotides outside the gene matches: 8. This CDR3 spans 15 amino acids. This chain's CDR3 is CASTIAGRVYNEQFF. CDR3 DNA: TGTGCCAGCACCATAGCGGGGCGAGTCTACAATGAGCAGTTCTTC.

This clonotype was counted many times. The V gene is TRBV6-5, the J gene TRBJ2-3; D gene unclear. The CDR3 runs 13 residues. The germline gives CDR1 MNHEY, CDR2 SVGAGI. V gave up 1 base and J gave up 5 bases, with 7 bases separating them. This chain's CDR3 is CASSYFVGDTQYF. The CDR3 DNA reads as TGTGCCAGCAGTTACTTCGTGGGAGATACGCAGTATTTT.

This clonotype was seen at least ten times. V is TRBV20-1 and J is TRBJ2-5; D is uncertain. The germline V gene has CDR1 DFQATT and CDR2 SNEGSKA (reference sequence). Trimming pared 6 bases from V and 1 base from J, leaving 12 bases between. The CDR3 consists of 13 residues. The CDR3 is CSAVNHPQETQYF. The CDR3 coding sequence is TGCAGTGCCGTCAATCATCCCCAAGAGACCCAGTACTTC.

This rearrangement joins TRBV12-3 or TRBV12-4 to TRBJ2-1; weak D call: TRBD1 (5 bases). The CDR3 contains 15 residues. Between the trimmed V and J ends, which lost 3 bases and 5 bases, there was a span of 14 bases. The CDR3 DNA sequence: TGTGCCAGCAGTTTCCCAACGGACAACAACAATGAGCAGTTCTTC. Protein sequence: CASSFPTDNNNEQFF.

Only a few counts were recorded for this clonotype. CDR3 nucleotides: TGTGCCAGCAGTGGAGTTGGTGGAGAGACCCAGTACTTC. It translates to CASSGVGGETQYF. The chain uses TRBV2 and TRBJ2-5; D gene ambiguous. V dropped 4 bases and J dropped 4 bases, with 10 bases sitting between them. Germline values: CDR1 SNHLY, CDR2 FYNNEI. The CDR3 is 13 amino acids.

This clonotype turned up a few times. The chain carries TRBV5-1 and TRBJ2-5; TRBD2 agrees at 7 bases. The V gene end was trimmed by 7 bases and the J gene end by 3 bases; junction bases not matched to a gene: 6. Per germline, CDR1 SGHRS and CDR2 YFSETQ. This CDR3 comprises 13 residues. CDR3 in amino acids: CASGPGGKETQYF. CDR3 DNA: TGCGCCAGCGGGCCGGGGGGTAAAGAGACCCAGTACTTC.

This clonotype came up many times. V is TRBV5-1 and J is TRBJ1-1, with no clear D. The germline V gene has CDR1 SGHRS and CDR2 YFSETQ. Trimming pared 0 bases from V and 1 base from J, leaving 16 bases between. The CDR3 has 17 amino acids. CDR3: CASSLDRGPRRNTEAFF. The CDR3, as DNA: TGCGCCAGCAGCTTGGATCGCGGTCCCCGACGGAACACTGAAGCTTTCTTT.

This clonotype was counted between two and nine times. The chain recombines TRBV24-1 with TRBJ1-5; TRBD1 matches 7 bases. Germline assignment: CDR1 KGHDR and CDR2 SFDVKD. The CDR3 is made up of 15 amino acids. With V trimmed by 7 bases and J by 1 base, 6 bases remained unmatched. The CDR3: CATSGTGESNQPQHF. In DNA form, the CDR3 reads TGTGCCACCAGCGGAACAGGGGAAAGCAATCAGCCCCAGCATTTT.